This T cell receptor beta chain is drawn from a study of blood T cell repertoires in COVID-19. Study-level background: T cells, B-cell-depleted T cells, or PBMCs supplied cDNA or gDNA.

Original handling: Cell counts per sample came from amplifying reference gene primers. Only in-frame clones appear in the TCRdb table, and some are missing; sequencing was by immunoSEQ multiplex PCR. That table furnishes V, J and clone size, whereas the DNA furnished D and trimming. Found here are about 160,000 clones, approximately 86% of them singletons; the top ten hold over 3.5%. The germline V and J ends were trimmed by 5 bases and 4 bases, with 20 bases remaining between them. CDR1 is MNHEY and CDR2 is SMNVEV in the germline V gene (reference sequence). This CDR3 contains 16 residues. Specimen: peripheral blood. The chain combines TRBV27 with TRBJ1-1; D gene uncertain. This clonotype was sampled from a woman aged 60-75 years with active or convalescent COVID-19. CDR3 region: CASSPRADKLGTEAFF. Here the CDR3 DNA reads TGTGCCAGCAGTCCCCGGGCCGATAAACTAGGCACTGAAGCTTTCTTT.